This T cell receptor beta chain originates from a study of CD8+ T cells in alopecia areata. Study-wide background: Severity among treated patients was scored by the percentage of scalp area affected.

Comments on this clone: Its antigen is unknown.

As for treatment: oral pan-JAK inhibitor, 5-10 mg twice daily. Alopecia areata patients provided lesional scalp punch biopsies and peripheral blood. Germline CDR1 is MNHEY and CDR2 is SMNVEV (reference sequence). Between the trimmed V and J ends, which lost 3 bases and 1 base, there was a span of 19 bases. The CDR3 has 17 amino acids. Study results and caveats: Among patients, TCR sharing was less clear than in mice, a difference possibly due in part to HLA diversity in the patient population.

Extracted from the samples, RNA was reverse transcribed into cDNA to serve as the sequencing template. Method: immunoSEQ multiplex PCR; TCRdb's copy keeps in-frame clones and lacks some. The table has roughly 210,000 clones, 40% to 55% seen once. The sequencing here drew on CD4+ T cells sorted from blood, taken at approximately week 36, from a patient treated with tofacitinib. This sequence originates from a human donor with alopecia areata. The chain carries TRBV27 and TRBJ2-7; no clear D gene. The CDR3 is CASSFAPGAKGSYEQYF. In DNA form, the CDR3 reads TGTGCCAGCAGTTTTGCCCCAGGAGCAAAAGGTTCCTACGAGCAGTACTTC.